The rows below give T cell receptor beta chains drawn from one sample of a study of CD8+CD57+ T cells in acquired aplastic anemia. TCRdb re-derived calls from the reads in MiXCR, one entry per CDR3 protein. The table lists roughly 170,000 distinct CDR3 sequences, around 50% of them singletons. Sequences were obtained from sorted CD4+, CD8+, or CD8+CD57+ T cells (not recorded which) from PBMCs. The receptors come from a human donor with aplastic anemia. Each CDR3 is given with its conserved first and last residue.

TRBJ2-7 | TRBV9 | CASSPTGTGGEQYF
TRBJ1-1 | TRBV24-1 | CATSDVDEDTEAFF
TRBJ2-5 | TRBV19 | CASMPGGTFETQYF
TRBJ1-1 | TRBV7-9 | CASSLDLGEAFF
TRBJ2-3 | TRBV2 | CASGGGAADTQYF
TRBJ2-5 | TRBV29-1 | CSAPVSQETQYF
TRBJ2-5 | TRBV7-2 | CASSVGLAGGTQYF
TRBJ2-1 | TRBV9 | CASSVAVGGKANEQFF
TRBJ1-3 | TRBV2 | CASSLRRTGKENTIYF
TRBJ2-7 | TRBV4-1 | CASSQDATGTSYEQYF
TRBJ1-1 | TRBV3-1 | CASSQVMVGHSEAFF
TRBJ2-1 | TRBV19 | CASSITQGGDNEQFF
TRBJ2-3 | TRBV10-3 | CATNRRTTVGDTQYF
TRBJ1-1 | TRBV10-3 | CAISDASGGNTEAFF
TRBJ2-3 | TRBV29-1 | CSARTGVPDTQYF
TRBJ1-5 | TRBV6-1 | CASNRRAQPQHF